These 26 T cell receptor beta chains were sequenced from one sample in a study of cytomegalovirus exposure and HLA in healthy donors. The PCR employed 60 Vbeta primers together with 13 Jbeta primers. Clones were read by immunoSEQ multiplex PCR, and TCRdb kept only the in-frame ones, dropping some. The sample contains more than 100,000 clones, 60% to 80% of which appear only once. Sequencing was carried out using PBMCs. The receptors stem from a male donor in good health and CMV-seronegative.

This clone was seen more than once but under ten times. The J gene is TRBJ2-7, the V gene TRBV5-6; unclear D gene. Germline CDR1 is SGHDT and CDR2 is YYEEEE. V gave up 3 bases and J gave up 3 bases, with 10 bases separating them. The CDR3 spans 13 residues. The CDR3 DNA follows: TGTGCCAGCAGCTCCCCCGACAACTACGAGCAGTACTTC. Its protein is CASSSPDNYEQYF.

V and J are TRBV19 and TRBJ1-5; 7 nucleotides agree with TRBD1. From germline, CDR1 is LNHDA and CDR2 SQIVND (reference sequence). This CDR3 has 15 residues. Germline trimming cut 5 bases from V and 4 bases from J; bases unmatched to any gene: 8. The CDR3 sequence is CASSVRDRSNQPQHF. CDR3 DNA: TGTGCCAGTAGTGTACGGGACAGATCAAATCAGCCCCAGCATTTT.

This sequence joins TRBV7-2 and TRBJ1-1; tentatively, D is TRBD1 (6 bases). V was clipped by 4 bases and J by 1 base, with 10 bases between them. Germline V gene sequence: CDR1 SGHTA, CDR2 FQGNSA. CDR3 length: 14 residues. The CDR3 bases are TGTGCCAGCAGCTGGGTAGGGGGGAACACTGAAGCTTTCTTT. As protein: CASSWVGGNTEAFF.

The J gene is TRBJ1-1, the V gene TRBV6-6, with D unresolved. The CDR3 extends over 14 amino acids. Germline V gene lookup returns CDR1 MNHNY and CDR2 SVGAGI (reference sequence). Trimming pared 4 bases from V and 1 base from J, leaving 10 bases between. The CDR3 region is CASSLELGNTEAFF. CDR3 nucleotides: TGTGCCAGCAGTTTGGAACTAGGGAACACTGAAGCTTTCTTT.

The V gene is TRBV6-1, the J gene TRBJ2-2; 9 bases map to TRBD2. Germline V lookup: CDR1 MNHNS, CDR2 SASEGT. This CDR3 contains 17 residues. J lost 6 bases, V lost 1 base, and 9 bases had no gene match. The CDR3 loop reads CASSEGGGAYSPGELFF. DNA of the CDR3: TGTGCCAGCAGTGAAGGCGGGGGGGCATATTCGCCCGGGGAGCTGTTTTTT.

This rearrangement joins TRBV5-6 to TRBJ2-1; D may be TRBD2 (6 bases). The CDR3 runs to 15 residues. Trimming took off 4 bases at V and 2 bases at J, with 13 bases between the two ends. Looked up from germline, CDR1 is SGHDT and CDR2 is YYEEEE. In nucleotides, the CDR3 is TGTGCCAGCAGCCCGGGACTCAGAACCTACAATGAGCAGTTCTTC. Protein sequence: CASSPGLRTYNEQFF. Based on the CDR3 plus reference TRBV5-6 and TRBJ2-1, the full variable domain is DAGVTQSPTHLIKTRGQQVTLRCSPKSGHDTVSWYQQALGQGPQFIFQYYEEEERQRGNFPDRFSGHQFPNYSSELNVNALLLGDSALYLCASSPGLRTYNEQFFGPGTRLTVL.

This clone was observed once. The genes are TRBV7-9 and TRBJ2-7, with a weak D call TRBD2 (6 bases). Per germline, CDR1 SEHNR and CDR2 FQNEAQ (reference sequence). Trimming took 3 bases from V and 3 from J, leaving 18 bases between them. CDR3 length: 16 amino acids. CDR3 residues: CASSFGGYSGFYEQYF. CDR3 coding DNA: TGTGCCAGCAGCTTTGGGGGGTATTCAGGTTTCTACGAGCAGTACTTC.

The rearrangement joins TRBV7-6 to TRBJ2-3; TRBD2 agrees at 11 bases. CDR1 and CDR2 (germline): SGHVS, FNYEAQ. The CDR3 runs 17 residues. V trimming: 6 bases; J trimming: 0 bases; junction bases outside the gene matches: 8. CDR3 in amino acids: CASSLPTSGDSTDTQYF. DNA of the CDR3: TGTGCCAGCAGTCTTCCGACTAGCGGGGATAGCACAGATACGCAGTATTTT.

V gene TRBV15 combines with J gene TRBJ2-5; D perhaps matches TRBD1 (6 bases). The V end lost 5 bases, the J end lost 2 bases, and 15 bases lay between the germline ends. The germline gives CDR1 LNHNV, CDR2 YYDKDF (reference sequence). The CDR3 is 15 residues long. The CDR3 DNA follows: TGTGCCACCAGCGGTTGGATGGGGACACAAGAGACCCAGTACTTC. Its translation is CATSGWMGTQETQYF.

The V gene is TRBV29-1, the J gene TRBJ2-3; D is perhaps TRBD2 (6 bases). Germline-derived CDR1 and CDR2 are SQVTM and ANQGSEA. The CDR3 sequence is 15 residues long. V lost 3 bases and J 2 bases, leaving 15 bases between the germline ends. DNA for the CDR3: TGCAGCGTTGAGGGGGGTTCACACAACACAGATACGCAGTATTTT. This encodes CSVEGGSHNTDTQYF.

The gene calls are TRBV7-9 and TRBJ2-7, with a weak D call TRBD1 (6 bases). V lost 4 bases to trimming and J lost 3 bases, with 16 bases between them. CDR1 SEHNR and CDR2 FQNEAQ come from the germline V gene (reference sequence). This CDR3 is built from 15 residues. CDR3 protein: CASSSSWGHLYEQYF. As DNA, the CDR3 is TGTGCCAGCAGCTCGTCCTGGGGACACCTCTACGAGCAGTACTTC.

The chain combines TRBV5-4 with TRBJ2-5, with 16 positions matching TRBD2. Germline values: CDR1 SGHNT, CDR2 YYREEE (reference sequence). V shed 4 bases and J 5 bases; nucleotides not matched to a gene: 5. This CDR3 contains 16 residues. This CDR3 is CASSGGLAGGSETQYF. CDR3 sequence (DNA): TGTGCCAGCAGCGGGGGACTAGCGGGGGGGTCTGAGACCCAGTACTTC.

The chain couples TRBV4-3 to TRBJ1-1; D is unclear. The V gene's germline CDR1 is LGHNA and CDR2 YSLEER. The CDR3 sequence is 13 residues long. The V gene lost 3 bases and the J gene lost 3 bases, with 8 bases spanning the gap. The CDR3 bases are TGCGCCAGCAGCCAGGCCCTGGACACTGAAGCTTTCTTT. It codes for CASSQALDTEAFF.

V is TRBV6-5 and J is TRBJ1-1, with 8 bases identical to TRBD1. Germline lookup yields CDR1 MNHEY and CDR2 SVGAGI. V gave up 4 bases and J gave up 3 bases; unmatched junction bases: 4. This CDR3 comprises 14 residues. CDR3 sequence reads: CASSSGQEDTEAFF. CDR3 DNA: TGTGCCAGCAGTTCGGGACAGGAGGACACTGAAGCTTTCTTT.

V gene TRBV4-3 combines with J gene TRBJ2-1; possible D gene TRBD1, 6 bases. Germline assignment: CDR1 LGHNA and CDR2 YSLEER. V was cut by 4 bases and J by 6 bases, with 13 bases left in between. The CDR3 contains 14 residues. In DNA, the CDR3 is TGCGCCAGCAGCCGGCGAATAGGGGGCAATGAGCAGTTCTTC. This codes for CASSRRIGGNEQFF.

V and J are TRBV18 and TRBJ2-5; 9 bases line up with TRBD2. V shed 7 bases and J 4 bases; nucleotides not matched to a gene: 7. CDR1 KGHSH and CDR2 LQKENI come from the germline V gene. The CDR3 is 14 residues long. DNA for the CDR3: TGTGCCAGCTTATCGCGGGGGGGCCGAGAGACCCAGTACTTC. Its protein is CASLSRGGRETQYF.

The J gene is TRBJ1-3, the V gene TRBV4-3; 7 bases fit TRBD1. This CDR3 comprises 18 residues. Per the germline V gene, CDR1 is LGHNA and CDR2 is YSLEER. J was trimmed by 0 bases and V by 1 base; bases with no gene match: 9. CDR3 DNA sequence: TGCGCCAGCAGCCAAGCCCCCCCGGGACAGCGCTCTGGAAACACCATATATTTT. Its translation is CASSQAPPGQRSGNTIYF.

J is TRBJ2-7 and V is TRBV10-3; TRBD1 agrees at 7 bases. This CDR3 is 14 amino acids long. V dropped 7 bases and J dropped 0; count of bases not matched to a gene: 6. Germline V lookup: CDR1 ENHRY, CDR2 SYGVKD. As DNA, the CDR3 is TGTGCCATCACCCCGACAGGGTTCTCCTACGAGCAGTACTTC. Protein: CAITPTGFSYEQYF.

The V gene is TRBV7-2, the J gene TRBJ2-2; no reliable D call. Germline values: CDR1 SGHTA, CDR2 FQGNSA. This CDR3 is built from 12 residues. V gave up 8 bases and J gave up 0 bases, with 4 bases separating them. The CDR3 region is CASATNTGELFF. The CDR3 bases are TGTGCCAGCGCTACGAACACCGGGGAGCTGTTTTTT.

This clone was seen a few times. The chain links TRBV4-1 to TRBJ1-5; D perhaps matches TRBD1 (5 bases). Germline assignment: CDR1 MGHRA and CDR2 YSYEKL. Deletions cut 0 bases from V and 4 bases from J, with 10 bases between. CDR3 length equals 15 residues. CDR3: CASSQDWDFNQPQHF. The CDR3 bases are TGCGCCAGCAGCCAAGATTGGGACTTTAATCAGCCCCAGCATTTT.

DNA for the CDR3: TGTGCCAGCAGCGCGGGGGGGTCATTGGGGACCCAGTACTTC. Protein: CASSAGGSLGTQYF. The chain joins TRBV9 to TRBJ2-5, with 8 bases identical to TRBD2. V dropped 3 bases and J dropped 7; count of bases not matched to a gene: 8. The CDR3 length is 14 residues. Germline V gives CDR1 SGDLS, CDR2 YYNGEE.

This clone was detected only once. The rearrangement joins TRBV7-8 to TRBJ2-2, with TRBD1 matching over 10 bases. This CDR3 is built from 15 residues. Trimming cost V 5 bases and J 7 bases; bases outside gene matches: 7. The germline V gene encodes CDR1 SGHVS and CDR2 FQNEAQ. In DNA form, the CDR3 reads TGTGCCAGCAGCCCAACAGGGACAGGGGACGGGGAGCTGTTTTTT. As protein: CASSPTGTGDGELFF.

J is TRBJ2-2 and V is TRBV7-2, with a tentative D call TRBD2 (5 bases). CDR3 length equals 16 residues. V gave up 5 bases and J gave up 3 bases, with 16 bases separating them. CDR1 and CDR2 from the germline V gene are SGHTA and FQGNSA. The CDR3 coding sequence is TGTGCCAGCAGCCCGCCGGGGTTACGGGACACCGGGGAGCTGTTTTTT. Its protein product is CASSPPGLRDTGELFF.

This clone was found once. The chain carries TRBV19 and TRBJ2-7; TRBD2 matches 7 bases. This CDR3 contains 11 residues. CDR1 is LNHDA, CDR2 SQIVND, per germline (reference sequence). V dropped 10 bases and J dropped 7; count of bases not matched to a gene: 7. The CDR3 DNA is TGTGCCACCTTTTGGGGGGGAGAGCAGTACTTC. It codes for CATFWGGEQYF.

The chain links TRBV27 to TRBJ1-6, with 8 nucleotides matching TRBD1. Trimming cost V 7 bases and J 10 bases; bases outside gene matches: 6. The CDR3 has 13 amino acids. The V gene's germline CDR1 is MNHEY and CDR2 SMNVEV (reference sequence). CDR3 DNA: TGTGCCAGCAAGGGGACAGGAGAATCACCCCTCCACTTT. Amino acid sequence: CASKGTGESPLHF.

The J gene is TRBJ2-7, the V gene TRBV13; TRBD1 agrees at 7 bases. This CDR3 comprises 13 residues. With 5 bases clipped from V and 1 base from J, the junction kept 2 bases outside the gene matches. Germline V gene data show CDR1 as PRHDT and CDR2 as FYEKMQ (reference sequence). The CDR3 spells CASSTGESYEQYF. CDR3 DNA: TGTGCCAGCAGCACAGGGGAATCCTACGAGCAGTACTTC.